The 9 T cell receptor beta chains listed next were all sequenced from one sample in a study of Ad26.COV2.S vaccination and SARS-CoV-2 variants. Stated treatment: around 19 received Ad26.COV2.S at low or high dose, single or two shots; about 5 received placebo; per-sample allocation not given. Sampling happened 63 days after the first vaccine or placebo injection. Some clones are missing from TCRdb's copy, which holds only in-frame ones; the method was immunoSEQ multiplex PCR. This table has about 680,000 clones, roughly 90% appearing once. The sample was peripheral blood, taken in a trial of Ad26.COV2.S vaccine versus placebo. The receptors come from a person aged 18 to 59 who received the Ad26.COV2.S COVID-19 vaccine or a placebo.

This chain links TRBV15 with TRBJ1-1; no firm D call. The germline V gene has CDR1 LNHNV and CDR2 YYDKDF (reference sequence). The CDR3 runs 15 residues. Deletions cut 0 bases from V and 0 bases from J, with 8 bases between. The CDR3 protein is CATSREEGVNTEAFF. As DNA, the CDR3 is TGTGCCACCAGCAGAGAAGAGGGTGTGAACACTGAAGCTTTCTTT.

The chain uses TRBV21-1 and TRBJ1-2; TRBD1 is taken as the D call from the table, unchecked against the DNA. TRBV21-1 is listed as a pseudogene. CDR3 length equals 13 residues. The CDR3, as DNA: TGTGCCAGCAGGACCTTCACAGGGGATGGCTACACCTTC. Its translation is CASRTFTGDGYTF.

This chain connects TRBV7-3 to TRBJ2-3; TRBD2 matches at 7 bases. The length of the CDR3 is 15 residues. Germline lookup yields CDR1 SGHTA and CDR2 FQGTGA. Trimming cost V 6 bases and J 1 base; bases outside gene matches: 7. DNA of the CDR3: TGTGCCAGCAGTTCTGCACGGGGGGGCACAGATACGCAGTATTTT. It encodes CASSSARGGTDTQYF.

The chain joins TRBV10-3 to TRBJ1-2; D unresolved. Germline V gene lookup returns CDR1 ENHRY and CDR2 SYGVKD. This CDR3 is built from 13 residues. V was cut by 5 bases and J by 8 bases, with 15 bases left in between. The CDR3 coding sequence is TGTGCCATCAGTTCGGGTTATGGGGTAGGCTACACCTTC. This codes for CAISSGYGVGYTF.

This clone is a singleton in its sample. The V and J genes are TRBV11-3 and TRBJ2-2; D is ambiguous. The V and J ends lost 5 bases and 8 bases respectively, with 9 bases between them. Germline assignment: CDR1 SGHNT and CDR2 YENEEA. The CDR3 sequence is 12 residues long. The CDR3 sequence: CASSPTPGELFF. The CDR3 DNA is TGTGCCAGCAGCCCAACTCCTGGGGAGCTGTTTTTT.

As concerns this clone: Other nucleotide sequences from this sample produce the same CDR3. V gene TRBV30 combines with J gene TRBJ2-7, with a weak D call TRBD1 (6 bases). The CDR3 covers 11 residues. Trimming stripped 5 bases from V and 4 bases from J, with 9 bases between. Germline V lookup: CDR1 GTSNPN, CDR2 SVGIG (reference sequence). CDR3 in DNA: TGTGCCTGGGGAAGGGGGTACGAGCAGTACTTC. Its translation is CAWGRGYEQYF. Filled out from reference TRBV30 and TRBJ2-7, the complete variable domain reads SQTIHQWPATLVQPVGSPLSLECTVEGTSNPNLYWYRQAAGRGLQLLFYSVGIGQISSEVPQNLSASRPQDRQFILSSKKLLLSDSGFYLCAWGRGYEQYFGPGTRLTVT.

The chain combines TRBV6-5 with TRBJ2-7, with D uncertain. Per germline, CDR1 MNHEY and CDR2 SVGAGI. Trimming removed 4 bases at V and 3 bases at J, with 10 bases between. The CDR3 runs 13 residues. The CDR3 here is CASSSQLLYEQYF. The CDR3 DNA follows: TGTGCCAGCAGTTCCCAGTTACTCTACGAGCAGTACTTC.

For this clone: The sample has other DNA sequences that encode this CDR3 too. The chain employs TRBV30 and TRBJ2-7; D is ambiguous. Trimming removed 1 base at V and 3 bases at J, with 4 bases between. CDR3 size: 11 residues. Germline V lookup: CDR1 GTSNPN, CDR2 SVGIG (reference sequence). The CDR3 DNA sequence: TGTGCCTGGAGTGGGCTCTACGAGCAGTACTTC. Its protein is CAWSGLYEQYF.

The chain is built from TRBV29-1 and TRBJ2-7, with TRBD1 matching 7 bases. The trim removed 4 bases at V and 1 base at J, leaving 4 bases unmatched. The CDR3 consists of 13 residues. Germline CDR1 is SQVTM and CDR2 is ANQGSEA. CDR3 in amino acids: CSVGQGDSYEQYF. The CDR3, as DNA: TGCAGCGTTGGTCAGGGGGATTCCTACGAGCAGTACTTC.